This T cell receptor (beta chain) emerged from a study of patients and donors after allogeneic stem cell transplantation. Germline assignment: CDR1 SGHDT and CDR2 YYEEEE. Trimming took off 0 bases at V and 4 bases at J, with 16 bases between the two ends. This CDR3 region has 16 residues. In this sample, this clonotype turned up a few times. TCRdb processed the RT-PCR reads anew with MiXCR; each CDR3 protein has one entry. There are more than 55,000 distinct CDR3 sequences in the sample; more than 10% occur only once, and approximately 32% lies in the top ten. This chain uses TRBV5-6 with TRBJ2-5; D may be TRBD1 or TRBD2 (5 bases each). The sequencing input was blood, either unsorted or a sorted T cell fraction (not recorded which). The source of this sequence is a human donor who was either an allogeneic HSCT recipient or a stem cell or donor lymphocyte infusion donor (not recorded which). It is not recorded whose cells these are; they may come from a transplant donor. CDR3 DNA: TGTGCCAGCAGCTTGGGGGGGACCCCATTGGGAGAGACCCAGTACTTC. This sequence encodes CASSLGGTPLGETQYF.